These T cell receptor beta chains were read from a single sample in a study of shared clonotypes between healthy human individuals. Some clones are missing from TCRdb's copy, which holds only in-frame ones; the method was immunoSEQ multiplex PCR. The table has 450,000 to 700,000 clones, around 95% seen once. Material: naive CD8+ T cells sorted from blood. The receptors originated from a woman aged 25-40 years in good health. The CDR3 runs from the conserved cysteine through the conserved F or W. A D gene is named only where the DNA matches it firmly. Size values are once, few and many counts, or a class for expanded clones, and some rows have none.

size	J	V	D	DNA	CDR3
NA	TRBJ2-2	TRBV29-1	NA	TGCAGCGTCTATAGCCACACCGGGGAGCTGTTTTTT	CSVYSHTGELFF
NA	TRBJ2-3	TRBV11-2	TRBD2	TGTGCCAGCAGCTTAATCGGGAGGCCAGATACGCAGTATTTT	CASSLIGRPDTQYF
NA	TRBJ2-7	TRBV7-9	TRBD2	TGTGCCAGCAGCCTAGCGGGATTAAACTACGAGCAGTACTTC	CASSLAGLNYEQYF
NA	TRBJ2-3	TRBV7-9	TRBD1	TGTGCCAGCAGCTTAGGAATAGGGACAGGGGGCGGAGTGGATACGCAGTATTTT	CASSLGIGTGGGVDTQYF
NA	TRBJ1-1	TRBV7-9	NA	TGTGCCAGCAGCTTCTCCGAAAACACTGAAGCTTTCTTT	CASSFSENTEAFF
NA	TRBJ2-3	TRBV27	TRBD2	TGTGCCAGCAGTCCAGGGACTAGCGGCACAGATACGCAGTATTTT	CASSPGTSGTDTQYF
NA	TRBJ1-1	TRBV5-5	NA	TGTGCCAGCAGCTTGACAGGGATTTTCGCTGAAGCTTTCTTT	CASSLTGIFAEAFF
NA	TRBJ2-7	TRBV30	NA	TGTGCCTGGAGTTTCGGCGGGAACGAGCAGTACTTC	CAWSFGGNEQYF
NA	TRBJ2-1	TRBV11-2	NA	TGTGCCAGCAGCTTATACCCCAACAATGAGCAGTTCTTC	CASSLYPNNEQFF
once	TRBJ2-7	TRBV27	NA	TGTGCCAGCAAAATTGGACCGGCGGGCTACGAGCAGTACTTC	CASKIGPAGYEQYF
once	TRBJ1-5	TRBV19	TRBD1	TGTGCCAGTAGTAGGGACAGGGAGGTTGCGAGCAATCAGCCCCAGCATTTT	CASSRDREVASNQPQHF
NA	TRBJ2-3	TRBV7-2	TRBD2	TGTGCCAGCAGCTTACCAAAGACTAGCGGGGAATTCACAGATACGCAGTATTTT	CASSLPKTSGEFTDTQYF
few	TRBJ2-7	TRBV19	NA	TGTGCCACCGGCGGCAGTCTCTACGAGCAGTACTTC	CATGGSLYEQYF
NA	TRBJ2-2	TRBV4-1	NA	TGCGCCAGCAGCCGACCCGGGGAGCTGTTTTTT	CASSRPGELFF
NA	TRBJ1-4	TRBV28	NA	TGTGCCAGCAGTTTCCCCGGACATCAGAGTAAACTGTTTTTT	CASSFPGHQSKLFF
NA	TRBJ1-1	TRBV5-1	NA	TGCGCCAGCAGTCCCTGGGCCGGGGGTGTGAACACTGAAGCTTTCTTT	CASSPWAGGVNTEAFF
NA	TRBJ2-7	TRBV4-2	TRBD2	TGTGCCAGCAGCCAAGAACTAGCGGGAGGGTACGAGCAGTACTTC	CASSQELAGGYEQYF
NA	TRBJ2-1	TRBV2	TRBD2	TGTGCCAGCAGTAGTCGACTAGCGGGACCCTACAATGAGCAGTTCTTC	CASSSRLAGPYNEQFF
NA	TRBJ2-3	TRBV10-3	TRBD2	TGTGCCATCAGTGAGGAAGCGGGGGGCACAGATACGCAGTATTTT	CAISEEAGGTDTQYF
NA	TRBJ2-5	TRBV2	NA	TGTGCCAGCAGTGAACTCTCTTTGCGGGTAAACCAAGAGACCCAGTACTTC	CASSELSLRVNQETQYF
NA	TRBJ2-3	TRBV27	TRBD2	TGTGCCAGCAGTTTATCGGGACTAGCGGCAGATACGCAGTATTTT	CASSLSGLAADTQYF
once	TRBJ1-2	TRBV4-1	NA	TGCGCCAGCAGCCCCGGAGGAGGGTTAGCTAACTATGGCTACACCTTC	CASSPGGGLANYGYTF
NA	TRBJ2-7	TRBV5-8	TRBD2	TGTGCCAGCAGCTTGTATTTCAGGAGACTAGCGGGAGGGTCCTACGAGCAGTACTTC	CASSLYFRRLAGGSYEQYF
once	TRBJ2-1	TRBV4-1	TRBD2	TGCGCCAGCAGCCCACCATTGGCGGGAGAAACCTACAATGAGCAGTTCTTC	CASSPPLAGETYNEQFF
NA	TRBJ2-7	TRBV6-6	NA	TGTGCCAGCAGTTACTTAAAGGGCCCCGAGCAGTACTTC	CASSYLKGPEQYF
NA	TRBJ2-7	TRBV10-3	TRBD1	TGTGCCATCAGTGAGTCCCCAGGGGGCTACGAGCAGTACTTC	CAISESPGGYEQYF
NA	TRBJ2-7	TRBV2	TRBD1	TGTGCCAGCAGAGGACAGGGTTACGAGCAGTACTTC	CASRGQGYEQYF
NA	TRBJ2-7	TRBV27	NA	TGTGCCAGCAGTTTATATTGGGGGTCCGAGCAGTACTTC	CASSLYWGSEQYF
NA	TRBJ2-2	TRBV4-1	TRBD2	TGCGCCAGCAGCCGAGGTGGCGGGGGGTACACCGGGGAGCTGTTTTTT	CASSRGGGGYTGELFF
NA	TRBJ1-1	TRBV6-4	NA	TGTGCCAGCAGTGACTCAGTGGGAGTTGAAGCTTTCTTT	CASSDSVGVEAFF
NA	TRBJ1-5	TRBV27	NA	TGTGCCAGCAGTTTATCTTTCGGTCAGCCCCAGCATTTT	CASSLSFGQPQHF
NA	TRBJ1-1	TRBV28	NA	TGTGCCAGCAGACTTCCGGGGAGTGGCACTGAAGCTTTCTTT	CASRLPGSGTEAFF
NA	TRBJ2-7	TRBV5-4	TRBD2	TGTGCCAGCAGCTTCTTGAAGGGCGGGAGCGAGCAGTACTTC	CASSFLKGGSEQYF
NA	TRBJ2-7	TRBV5-6	NA	TGTGCCAGCAGCCCAGCCTCGCCTTTCGAGCAGTACTTC	CASSPASPFEQYF
once	TRBJ2-7	TRBV5-4	NA	TGTGCCAGCAGCTGGATGGACAGCTCCTACGAGCAGTACTTC	CASSWMDSSYEQYF
once	TRBJ1-2	TRBV7-8	NA	TGTGCCAGCAGCTTCGGGTTAGCTAACTATGGCTACACCTTC	CASSFGLANYGYTF
NA	TRBJ2-5	TRBV18	TRBD2	TGTGCCAGCTCACCGGGAACGGCTACAGCGGGGGAGACCCAGTACTTC	CASSPGTATAGETQYF
NA	TRBJ1-1	TRBV28	TRBD1	TGTGCCAGCAGTTTCTCGGGACAGGGTTATGGGTTGACTGAAGCTTTCTTT	CASSFSGQGYGLTEAFF
NA	TRBJ2-7	TRBV19	NA	TGTGCCAGTAGTACGTTGCCGGGGTCAGGGCAGTACTTC	CASSTLPGSGQYF
once	TRBJ2-1	TRBV1	NA	TGCACCAGCAGCCACCCTCTCGCCTCTAGCGGGACCTACAATGAGCAGTTCTTC	CTSSHPLASSGTYNEQFF
NA	TRBJ2-7	TRBV5-6	NA	TGTGCCAGCAGCGCCTCGGACAGTTACGAGCAGTACTTC	CASSASDSYEQYF
NA	TRBJ1-3	TRBV5-6	NA	TGTGCCAGCAGCTTGGCTACGCCAGGTGGAAACACCATATATTTT	CASSLATPGGNTIYF
NA	TRBJ2-7	TRBV6-5	NA	TGTGCCAGCAGGTGGACGGTCGGCCACGAGCAGTACTTC	CASRWTVGHEQYF